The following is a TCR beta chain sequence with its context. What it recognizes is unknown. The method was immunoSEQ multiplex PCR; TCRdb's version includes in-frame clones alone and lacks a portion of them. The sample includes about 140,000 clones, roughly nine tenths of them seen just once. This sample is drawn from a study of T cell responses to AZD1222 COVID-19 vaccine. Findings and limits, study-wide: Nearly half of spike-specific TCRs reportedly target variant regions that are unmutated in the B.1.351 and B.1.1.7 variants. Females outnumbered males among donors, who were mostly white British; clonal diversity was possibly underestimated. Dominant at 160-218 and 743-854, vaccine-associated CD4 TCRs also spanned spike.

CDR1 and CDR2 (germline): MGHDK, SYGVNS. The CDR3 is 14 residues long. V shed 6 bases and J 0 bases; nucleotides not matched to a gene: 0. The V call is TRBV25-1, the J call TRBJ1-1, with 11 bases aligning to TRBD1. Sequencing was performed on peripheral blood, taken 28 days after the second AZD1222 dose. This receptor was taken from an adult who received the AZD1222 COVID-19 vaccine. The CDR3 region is CASRDRGLNTEAFF. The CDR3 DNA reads TGTGCCAGCAGGGACAGGGGGCTGAACACTGAAGCTTTCTTT.